Presented here are 8 T cell receptor beta chains from one specimen sequenced in a study of cytomegalovirus exposure and HLA in healthy donors. Sequencing used immunoSEQ multiplex PCR; TCRdb keeps in-frame clones, though not all of them. The sample contains 50,000 to 65,000 clones, approximately 95% of which appear only once. What was sequenced was PBMCs. These receptors were obtained from a woman aged 18 to 35 in good health and CMV-seropositive.

The gene calls are TRBV19 and TRBJ2-6; D gene uncertain. V lost 1 base, J lost 1 base, and 14 bases lay in between. The V gene's germline CDR1 is LNHDA and CDR2 SQIVND (reference sequence). This CDR3 contains 18 residues. CDR3 sequence (DNA): TGTGCCAGTAGTATAGTCATGTATACGGGTTCTGGGGCCAACGTCCTGACTTTC. Protein sequence: CASSIVMYTGSGANVLTF.

The chain uses TRBV28 and TRBJ2-3; D not certain. The length of the CDR3 is 14 residues. Trimming pared 2 bases from V and 2 bases from J, leaving 8 bases between. Germline V gene data show CDR1 as MDHEN and CDR2 as SYDVKM. Written as DNA, the CDR3 is TGTGCCAGCAGTTTAGGCACGTTCACAGATACGCAGTATTTT. Encoded protein: CASSLGTFTDTQYF.

The chain couples TRBV27 to TRBJ2-3, with a tentative D call TRBD1 (5 bases). The CDR3 consists of 17 residues. The ends were cut back, 3 bases at V and 2 bases at J, with 18 bases in the middle. The germline CDR1 and CDR2 sequences are MNHEY and SMNVEV (reference sequence). CDR3 sequence (DNA): TGTGCCAGCAGTTTCCAGGGCCGCCCGGTATACACAGATACGCAGTATTTT. It translates to CASSFQGRPVYTDTQYF.

The chain carries TRBV29-1 and TRBJ2-1; the match to TRBD1 covers 7 bases. With 5 bases clipped from V and 9 bases from J, the junction kept 10 bases outside the gene matches. This CDR3 has 13 residues. Germline CDR1 reads SQVTM; CDR2 reads ANQGSEA. The CDR3 DNA sequence: TGCAGCGTTAACCTACAGGGGCCAGGTGAGCAGTTCTTC. This gives the protein CSVNLQGPGEQFF.

The V call is TRBV19, the J call TRBJ1-2; no definite D call. CDR1 is LNHDA, CDR2 SQIVND, per germline (reference sequence). Between the trimmed V and J ends, which lost 4 bases and 8 bases, there was a span of 23 bases. The CDR3 extends over 16 amino acids. The CDR3 DNA sequence: TGTGCCAGTAGTACGCGGGCCCATCTGTTTCGTTTAGGCTACACCTTC. Protein product: CASSTRAHLFRLGYTF. The complete variable domain, with remaining parts taken from reference TRBV19 and TRBJ1-2, reads DGGITQSPKYLFRKEGQNVTLSCEQNLNHDAMYWYRQDPGQGLRLIYYSQIVNDFQKGDIAEGYSVSREKKESFPLTVTSAQKNPTAFYLCASSTRAHLFRLGYTFGSGTRLTVV.

The CDR3 here is CATHPSAGWDTQYF. In DNA form, the CDR3 reads TGTGCTACCCACCCCAGCGCCGGATGGGATACGCAGTATTTT. The chain joins TRBV6-4 to TRBJ2-3; D not resolved. The CDR3 is 14 residues long. CDR1 and CDR2 (germline): MRHNA, SNTAGT.

This chain uses TRBV7-3 with TRBJ2-1; TRBD2 aligns across 7 bases. The trim removed 3 bases at V and 6 bases at J, leaving 5 bases unmatched. The germline V gene encodes CDR1 SGHTA and CDR2 FQGTGA. The CDR3 has 14 amino acids. CDR3 coding DNA: TGTGCCAGCAGCTTCGACGGGAGGCTCAATGAGCAGTTCTTC. It codes for CASSFDGRLNEQFF.

The chain couples TRBV15 to TRBJ2-7, with TRBD1 matching 10 bases. The junction had 10 bases not matched to a gene; V was cut back by 2 bases and J by 3 bases. The CDR3 loop spans 17 amino acids. Looked up from germline, CDR1 is LNHNV and CDR2 is YYDKDF (reference sequence). The DNA for the CDR3 is TGTGCCACCAGCAGAAAAGGGGACAGGGGTGGGAACTACGAGCAGTACTTC. It specifies CATSRKGDRGGNYEQYF.